A single sample gave rise to the 26 T cell receptor beta chains below, sequenced in a study of Ad26.COV2.S vaccination and SARS-CoV-2 variants. As for treatment: some 19 received Ad26.COV2.S at low or high dose, single or two shots; about 5 received placebo; per-sample allocation not given. Samples were taken on day 63 after the first vaccine or placebo injection. Libraries were prepared by immunoSEQ multiplex PCR; TCRdb keeps only in-frame clonotypes and omits some of them. This table has about 260,000 clones, around 88% appearing once. The sequences come from peripheral blood, collected in a trial of Ad26.COV2.S vaccine versus placebo. These receptor sequences come from a person aged 18-60 years who received the Ad26.COV2.S COVID-19 vaccine or a placebo.

The chain has TRBV6-2 or TRBV6-3 and TRBJ1-2; D remains unclear. V lost 2 bases to trimming and J lost 4 bases, with 11 bases between them. The germline V gene encodes CDR1 MNHEY and CDR2 SVGEGT. The CDR3 runs to 14 residues. The CDR3 nucleotides read TGTGCCAGCAGTTACCCAGACGGTATCTATGGCTACACCTTC. Residues: CASSYPDGIYGYTF.

The chain carries TRBV6-5 and TRBJ2-5, with no clear D. Germline assignment: CDR1 MNHEY and CDR2 SVGAGI. The length of the CDR3 is 15 residues. V was pared by 4 bases and J by 2 bases, with 14 bases between. CDR3 coding DNA: TGTGCCAGCAGTTCCCCTAGGGTCCGACAAGAGACCCAGTACTTC. Encoded protein: CASSSPRVRQETQYF.

This chain joins TRBV28 and TRBJ2-6, with 9 bases identical to TRBD1. Germline CDR1 is MDHEN and CDR2 is SYDVKM. Unmatched junction bases numbered 8, after V lost 5 bases and J lost 0 bases. This CDR3 is 18 amino acids long. CDR3 sequence: CASSRTGAPSSGANVLTF. The DNA of the CDR3 is TGTGCCAGCAGTCGGACAGGGGCCCCATCCTCTGGGGCCAACGTCCTGACTTTC. Looking up the rest from reference TRBV28 and TRBJ2-6 gives the full variable domain: DVKVTQSSRYLVKRTGEKVFLECVQDMDHENMFWYRQDPGLGLRLIYFSYDVKMKEKGDIPEGYSVSREKKERFSLILESASTNQTSMYLCASSRTGAPSSGANVLTFGAGSRLTVL.

The chain has TRBV27 and TRBJ2-7, with 8 bases matching TRBD1. Germline assignment: CDR1 MNHEY and CDR2 SMNVEV (reference sequence). The CDR3 totals 16 residues. With 5 bases clipped from V and 2 bases from J, the junction kept 11 bases outside the gene matches. This chain's CDR3 is CASSPTWTGRTYEQYF. The CDR3, as DNA: TGTGCCAGCAGTCCCACCTGGACAGGGCGTACCTACGAGCAGTACTTC.

The chain recombines TRBV11-2 with TRBJ2-1; 9 nucleotides align to TRBD1. Germline CDR1 is SGHAT and CDR2 is FQNNGV. This CDR3 is 13 amino acids long. With 7 bases clipped from V and 5 bases from J, the junction kept 3 bases outside the gene matches. CDR3 DNA: TGTGCCAGCACGAGGACAGGGGACAATGAGCAGTTCTTC. This codes for CASTRTGDNEQFF.

The chain has TRBV9 and TRBJ1-5; D gene unclear. The CDR3 spans 15 residues. The germline CDR1 and CDR2 sequences are SGDLS and YYNGEE. The V end lost 4 bases, the J end lost 4 bases, and 15 bases lay between the germline ends. The CDR3 here is CASSRGWRTNQPQHF. The CDR3 DNA reads TGTGCCAGCAGCCGAGGGTGGCGGACTAATCAGCCCCAGCATTTT.

The chain couples TRBV5-1 to TRBJ1-2, with D possibly TRBD1 on 6 matching bases. Looked up from germline, CDR1 is SGHRS and CDR2 is YFSETQ. The CDR3 has 14 amino acids. Trimming took off 4 bases at V and 1 base at J, with 11 bases between the two ends. The CDR3 region has the DNA TGCGCCAGCAGCGTGGACAGTTATAACTATGGCTACACCTTC. Protein: CASSVDSYNYGYTF.

V is TRBV5-6 and J is TRBJ1-1, with a possible D match to TRBD1 (6 bases). This CDR3 spans 12 amino acids. Germline-derived CDR1 and CDR2 are SGHDT and YYEEEE. The V gene lost 5 bases and the J gene lost 5 bases, with 10 bases spanning the gap. CDR3 sequence reads: CASSYRVTEAFF. The CDR3 bases are TGTGCCAGCAGTTACAGGGTGACTGAAGCTTTCTTT.

The V and J genes are TRBV7-2 and TRBJ1-1; no firm D call. Germline values: CDR1 SGHTA, CDR2 FQGNSA. The CDR3 has 12 residues. Deletions cut 2 bases from V and 10 bases from J, with 11 bases between. Here the CDR3 reads CASSLIGPGAFF. The DNA for the CDR3 is TGTGCCAGCAGCTTAATCGGCCCTGGAGCTTTCTTT.

The chain is built from TRBV11-3 and TRBJ2-4, with D possibly matching TRBD2 (6 bases). CDR3 size: 15 residues. Trimming removed 1 base at V and 1 base at J, with 8 bases between. Per germline, CDR1 SGHNT and CDR2 YENEEA. The CDR3 DNA sequence: TGTGCCAGCAGCTTAGGCGGAGGGGCCAAAAACATTCAGTACTTC. Residues: CASSLGGGAKNIQYF.

CDR3 DNA sequence: TGTGCCAGCAGCTTGAGGGCGGGGGGGGTTACAGATACGCAGTATTTT. Encoded protein: CASSLRAGGVTDTQYF. The chain has TRBV5-4 and TRBJ2-3, with 9 bases lining up with TRBD2. This CDR3 is 16 amino acids long. Germline assignment: CDR1 SGHNT and CDR2 YYREEE (reference sequence). Trimming cost V 1 base and J 3 bases; bases outside gene matches: 6.

This sequence joins TRBV12-5 and TRBJ1-5, with 9 positions matching TRBD1. CDR1 and CDR2 from the germline V gene are LGHNT and FRNRAP. J lost 3 bases, V lost 2 bases, and 5 bases had no gene match. The length of the CDR3 is 16 residues. CDR3 in amino acids: CASGLNGTGHNQPQHF. The CDR3 nucleotides read TGTGCTAGTGGTTTGAACGGGACAGGGCACAATCAGCCCCAGCATTTT.

The V and J genes are TRBV5-1 and TRBJ1-2; 8 nucleotides match TRBD1. Germline V gives CDR1 SGHRS, CDR2 YFSETQ. CDR3 length: 15 amino acids. Germline trimming cut 3 bases from V and 0 bases from J; bases unmatched to any gene: 4. The DNA of the CDR3 is TGCGCCAGCAGCTGGACAGGGACAGCTAACTATGGCTACACCTTC. Its translation: CASSWTGTANYGYTF.

The rearrangement uses TRBV4-1 and TRBJ1-2, with a tentative D call TRBD1 (5 bases). Germline lookup yields CDR1 MGHRA and CDR2 YSYEKL. The V end lost 2 bases, the J end lost 0 bases, and 10 bases lay between the germline ends. The CDR3 sequence is 15 residues long. CDR3 loop: CASSQQDRANYGYTF. Written as DNA, the CDR3 is TGCGCCAGCAGCCAACAAGACAGAGCTAACTATGGCTACACCTTC.

This clone was counted a few times. V usage is TRBV12-5 and J usage is TRBJ2-5, with TRBD2 matching over 7 bases. This CDR3 is built from 16 residues. After removal of 5 bases from V and 0 bases from J, the junction contained 9 bases not matched to a gene. CDR1 is LGHNT, CDR2 FRNRAP, per germline. In DNA, the CDR3 is TGTGCTAGTGGTATTGGGGCGGGGGAGTACCAAGAGACCCAGTACTTC. Translation gives CASGIGAGEYQETQYF.

The chain employs TRBV11-2 and TRBJ1-2, with D perhaps TRBD1 (5 bases). Trimming took off 5 bases at V and 2 bases at J, with 9 bases between the two ends. The germline V gene has CDR1 SGHAT and CDR2 FQNNGV. This CDR3 region has 13 residues. The CDR3 here is CASSHAGNYGYTF. Here the CDR3 DNA reads TGTGCCAGCAGCCACGCAGGGAACTATGGCTACACCTTC.

The chain couples TRBV14 to TRBJ2-7; D not certain. V was clipped by 1 base and J by 2 bases, with 9 bases between them. The CDR3 runs 14 residues. Germline assignment: CDR1 SGHDN and CDR2 FVKESK. CDR3 DNA sequence: TGTGCCAGCAGCCAAGTGGGCAAGGCCTACGAGCAGTACTTC. Translating it yields CASSQVGKAYEQYF.

V is TRBV4-1 and J is TRBJ1-6; a weak D match, TRBD1 (6 bases). The V gene lost 8 bases and the J gene lost 1 base, with 9 bases spanning the gap. Germline assignment: CDR1 MGHRA and CDR2 YSYEKL. The CDR3 contains 14 residues. This CDR3 reads CASRGASYNSPLHF. The CDR3 DNA sequence: TGCGCCAGCCGGGGGGCGTCCTATAATTCACCCCTCCACTTT.

This rearrangement joins TRBV28 to TRBJ1-5; D is possibly TRBD1 (6 bases). The length of the CDR3 is 13 residues. Trimming stripped 9 bases from V and 3 bases from J, with 12 bases between. Germline values: CDR1 MDHEN, CDR2 SYDVKM. The CDR3 DNA follows: TGTGCCAGTACTCAGGGGATCAATCAGCCCCAGCATTTT. It yields the protein CASTQGINQPQHF. The full variable domain, its missing parts supplied by reference TRBV28 and TRBJ1-5, is DVKVTQSSRYLVKRTGEKVFLECVQDMDHENMFWYRQDPGLGLRLIYFSYDVKMKEKGDIPEGYSVSREKKERFSLILESASTNQTSMYLCASTQGINQPQHFGDGTRLSIL.

The chain combines TRBV4-3 with TRBJ1-2, with D unresolved. CDR1 and CDR2 from the germline V gene are LGHNA and YSLEER. Trimming removed 1 base at V and 1 base at J, with 13 bases between. This CDR3 has 16 amino acids. Here the CDR3 reads CASSQALGGINYGYTF. CDR3 nucleotides: TGCGCCAGCAGCCAAGCCCTCGGCGGGATTAACTATGGCTACACCTTC.

The chain recombines TRBV6-1 with TRBJ2-2, with D unclear. The CDR3 consists of 14 residues. Trimming stripped 3 bases from V and 1 base from J, with 6 bases between. Germline lookup yields CDR1 MNHNS and CDR2 SASEGT. The CDR3 coding sequence is TGTGCCAGCAGTGAGTTAAGGAACACCGGGGAGCTGTTTTTT. It yields the protein CASSELRNTGELFF.

With respect to this clone: Other DNA sequences from this sample encode an identical CDR3 as well. CDR3 bases: TGTGCCAGCAGTTACTCGTATCTGACTAGCGTAGGAGCTTTCTTT. Residues: CASSYSYLTSVGAFF. V usage is TRBV6-5 and J usage is TRBJ1-1; no clear D. This CDR3 spans 15 amino acids. Germline assignment: CDR1 MNHEY and CDR2 SVGAGI. V was pared by 0 bases and J by 10 bases, with 18 bases between.

The J gene is TRBJ2-3, the V gene TRBV7-9; 10 bases line up with TRBD1. This CDR3 has 17 amino acids. Germline-derived CDR1 and CDR2 are SEHNR and FQNEAQ (reference sequence). Trimming removed 1 base from V and 3 bases from J; junction bases left unmatched: 7. CDR3 DNA sequence: TGTGCCAGCAGCTTAGGGCGGACAGGGGGTGAGACAGATACGCAGTATTTT. Translated: CASSLGRTGGETDTQYF.

This clone was observed once. This rearrangement joins TRBV5-8 to TRBJ2-7; D may be TRBD1 (6 bases). There are 14 residues in the CDR3. Trimming cost V 1 base and J 3 bases, with 11 bases left between them. From germline, CDR1 is SGHTS and CDR2 YDEGEE. CDR3: CASSLSGHSYEQYV. The CDR3, as DNA: TGTGCCAGCAGCTTGTCGGGACACAGCTACGAGCAGTACGTC.

The J gene is TRBJ1-3, the V gene TRBV5-1; 7 bases map to TRBD1. Germline lookup yields CDR1 SGHRS and CDR2 YFSETQ. This CDR3 is 16 amino acids long. Germline trimming cut 1 base from V and 0 bases from J; bases unmatched to any gene: 4. The CDR3 spells CASSLNRGLSGNTIYF. The CDR3, as DNA: TGCGCCAGCAGCTTGAACAGGGGTCTCTCTGGAAACACCATATATTTT.

This chain links TRBV27 with TRBJ2-1, with 7 bases fitting TRBD1. The length of the CDR3 is 15 residues. Germline CDR1 MNHEY, CDR2 SMNVEV (reference sequence). V lost 7 bases to trimming and J lost 0 bases; unmatched junction nucleotides: 6. The DNA of the CDR3 is TGTGCCAGCATCAGACAGGGTAGCTCCTACAATGAGCAGTTCTTC. Translated: CASIRQGSSYNEQFF.